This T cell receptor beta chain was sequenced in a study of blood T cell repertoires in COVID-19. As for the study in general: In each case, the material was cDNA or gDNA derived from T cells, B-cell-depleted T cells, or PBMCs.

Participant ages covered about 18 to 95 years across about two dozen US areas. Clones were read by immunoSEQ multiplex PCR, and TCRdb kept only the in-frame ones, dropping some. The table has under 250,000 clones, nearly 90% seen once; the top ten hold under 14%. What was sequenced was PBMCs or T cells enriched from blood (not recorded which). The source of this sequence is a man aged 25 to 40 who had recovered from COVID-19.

Written as DNA, the CDR3 is TGTGCCAGCTCACGGCTAGCGGGGCCCAGCACAGATACGCAGTATTTT. Protein sequence: CASSRLAGPSTDTQYF. The chain recombines TRBV18 with TRBJ2-3; 9 positions agree with TRBD2. Germline CDR1 and CDR2: KGHSH and LQKENI. With 4 bases clipped from V and 0 bases from J, the junction kept 5 bases outside the gene matches. The CDR3 is made up of 16 amino acids. Together with reference TRBV18 and TRBJ2-3, the CDR3 gives the full variable domain: NAGVMQNPRHLVRRRGQEARLRCSPMKGHSHVYWYRQLPEEGLKFMVYLQKENIIDESGMPKERFSAEFPKEGPSILRIQQVVRGDSAAYFCASSRLAGPSTDTQYFGPGTRLTVL.